The present T cell receptor (beta chain) was sequenced within a study of blood T cell repertoires in COVID-19. This CDR3 is 14 amino acids long. The germline V gene encodes CDR1 SGDLS and CDR2 YYNGEE. The trim removed 4 bases at V and 5 bases at J, leaving 8 bases unmatched. Only in-frame clones appear in the TCRdb table, and some are missing; sequencing was by immunoSEQ multiplex PCR. The sample has fewer than 200,000 clones, about 88% seen once. This receptor was taken from a man aged 45 to 65 who had recovered from COVID-19. The sequenced sample consisted of PBMCs or T cells enriched from blood (not recorded which). The V call is TRBV9, the J call TRBJ1-2; 7 bases agree with TRBD1. The CDR3 loop is CASSPPDRAYGYTF. The CDR3 bases are TGTGCCAGCAGCCCTCCTGACAGGGCTTATGGCTACACCTTC.